This entry lists 31 T cell receptor beta chains sequenced from one sample in a study of cytomegalovirus exposure and HLA in healthy donors. PCR used 60 Vbeta primers and 13 Jbeta primers. The protocol was immunoSEQ multiplex PCR, while the TCRdb copy is restricted to in-frame clones and leaves out a portion. The sample has around 150,000 clones, about three quarters seen once. What was sequenced was PBMCs. These receptors originate from a man aged 45-60 years in good health and CMV-seropositive.

This clone was observed a handful of times. This sequence joins TRBV10-2 and TRBJ2-1; 11 bases map to TRBD2. Trimming removed 6 bases from V and 9 bases from J; junction bases left unmatched: 10. CDR1 is WSHSY, CDR2 SAAADI, per germline. The CDR3 is 15 amino acids. As DNA, the CDR3 is TGCGCCAGCAGCAAGGGACTAGCGGAGAAGGGTGAGCAGTTCTTC. Residues: CASSKGLAEKGEQFF.

The V call is TRBV2, the J call TRBJ1-5; maybe TRBD1 (5 bases). Germline V gives CDR1 SNHLY, CDR2 FYNNEI. V was trimmed by 6 bases and J by 6 bases, leaving 15 bases between them. The CDR3 has 14 residues. The CDR3 region is CASSGSGLFQPQHF. DNA of the CDR3: TGTGCCAGCAGCGGGTCAGGGCTTTTTCAGCCCCAGCATTTT.

The V and J genes are TRBV15 and TRBJ2-7, with D tentatively TRBD2 (5 bases). The CDR3 sequence is 14 residues long. V was pared by 4 bases and J by 2 bases, with 12 bases between. Germline V lookup: CDR1 LNHNV, CDR2 YYDKDF (reference sequence). As DNA, the CDR3 is TGTGCCACCAGCAACCCACGCGGGCCCTACGAGCAGTACTTC. This gives the protein CATSNPRGPYEQYF.

This clone was recorded once. The V gene is TRBV7-3, the J gene TRBJ2-3; 11 nucleotides match TRBD2. Germline CDR1 SGHTA, CDR2 FQGTGA. The CDR3 length is 14 residues. J was trimmed by 5 bases and V by 5 bases; bases with no gene match: 3. As DNA, the CDR3 is TGTGCCAGCAGCCTCGGGACTAGCGGAGATACGCAGTATTTT. Its translation: CASSLGTSGDTQYF.

The CDR3 reads CASSLVAGGPADTQYF. CDR3 DNA: TGTGCCAGCAGCTTAGTGGCGGGGGGGCCGGCAGATACGCAGTATTTT. The rearrangement uses TRBV11-2 and TRBJ2-3, with TRBD2 matching over 9 bases. Trimming cost V 1 base and J 4 bases; bases outside gene matches: 6. CDR3 length: 16 amino acids. CDR1 is SGHAT and CDR2 is FQNNGV in the germline V gene.

The V call is TRBV7-9, the J call TRBJ1-4, with 8 positions matching TRBD1. The CDR3 contains 16 residues. V gave up 5 bases and J gave up 5 bases; unmatched junction bases: 10. Germline V CDR1 and CDR2: SEHNR, FQNEAQ (reference sequence). CDR3 bases: TGTGCCAGCAGCCCAAGAGCAGGGGGCGCGAATGAAAAACTGTTTTTT. It translates to CASSPRAGGANEKLFF. Full variable domain (remainder filled in from reference TRBV7-9 and TRBJ1-4): DTGVSQNPRHKITKRGQNVTFRCDPISEHNRLYWYRQTLGQGPEFLTYFQNEAQLEKSRLLSDRFSAERPKGSFSTLEIQRTEQGDSAMYLCASSPRAGGANEKLFFGSGTQLSVL.

J is TRBJ2-5 and V is TRBV15; D remains unclear. V lost 0 bases, J lost 3 bases, and 8 bases lay in between. CDR1 and CDR2 (germline): LNHNV, YYDKDF (reference sequence). The CDR3 has 14 residues. Here the CDR3 reads CATSRDRSKETQYF. As DNA, the CDR3 is TGTGCCACCAGCAGAGACAGATCCAAAGAGACCCAGTACTTC.

V and J are TRBV5-4 and TRBJ1-2; TRBD1 might be the D (6 bases). The CDR3 has 14 amino acids. Trimming took 0 bases from V and 4 from J, leaving 10 bases between them. Germline CDR1 and CDR2: SGHNT and YYREEE (reference sequence). Here the CDR3 DNA reads TGTGCCAGCAGCTTGGACATAGGGGGCTATGGCTACACCTTC. Translated: CASSLDIGGYGYTF.

The genes are TRBV9 and TRBJ1-2; TRBD1 matches at 7 bases. The CDR3 contains 18 residues. The germline CDR1 and CDR2 sequences are SGDLS and YYNGEE. The junction had 16 bases not matched to a gene; V was cut back by 1 base and J by 4 bases. CDR3 sequence reads: CASSVTGTDKNDGYGYTF. CDR3 sequence (DNA): TGTGCCAGCAGCGTAACGGGGACAGACAAAAACGATGGCTATGGCTACACCTTC.

This sequence joins TRBV5-4 and TRBJ1-4; D might be TRBD1 (5 bases). Trimming cost V 4 bases and J 1 base, with 20 bases left between them. The CDR3 spans 18 residues. Germline CDR1 SGHNT, CDR2 YYREEE (reference sequence). The CDR3 reads CASSLLMVAGQTNEKLFF. In DNA form, the CDR3 reads TGTGCCAGCAGCCTCCTCATGGTCGCGGGGCAAACTAATGAAAAACTGTTTTTT.

This rearrangement joins TRBV7-2 to TRBJ2-1, with TRBD2 matching over 10 bases. Germline trimming cut 5 bases from V and 2 bases from J; bases unmatched to any gene: 3. Germline V gene sequence: CDR1 SGHTA, CDR2 FQGNSA. The length of the CDR3 is 15 residues. In DNA form, the CDR3 reads TGTGCCAGCAGCAATAGCGGGAGGACCTACAATGAGCAGTTCTTC. It yields the protein CASSNSGRTYNEQFF.

J is TRBJ1-1 and V is TRBV19; D is perhaps TRBD1 (5 bases). Germline CDR1 LNHDA, CDR2 SQIVND (reference sequence). Trimming took 5 bases from V and 2 from J, leaving 12 bases between them. The CDR3 contains 14 residues. The CDR3 nucleotides read TGTGCCAGTAGTCGTTGGACACTAAACACTGAAGCTTTCTTT. Its translation: CASSRWTLNTEAFF.

The V call is TRBV5-8, the J call TRBJ1-3; D is uncertain. V shed 4 bases and J shed 0 bases, with 14 bases lying between them. Germline-derived CDR1 and CDR2 are SGHTS and YDEGEE. The CDR3 contains 16 residues. The CDR3 is CASSGFGVFSGNTIYF. The CDR3 DNA sequence: TGTGCCAGCAGCGGCTTCGGGGTTTTCTCTGGAAACACCATATATTTT.

This clone was detected only a few times. The chain recombines TRBV28 with TRBJ2-5, with D possibly TRBD2 on 7 matching bases. The V end lost 6 bases, the J end lost 4 bases, and 18 bases lay between the germline ends. This CDR3 has 15 residues. Germline V gene sequence: CDR1 MDHEN, CDR2 SYDVKM. The CDR3 DNA reads TGTGCCAGCAGCCCTGTGGGGGGGGGCGGAGAGACCCAGTACTTC. As protein: CASSPVGGGGETQYF.

The chain has TRBV27 and TRBJ1-1; D may be TRBD1 (6 bases). CDR3 length: 17 amino acids. Germline CDR1 MNHEY, CDR2 SMNVEV (reference sequence). The V gene lost 3 bases and the J gene lost 1 base, with 18 bases spanning the gap. CDR3 in amino acids: CASSLSIDPQGNTEAFF. Here the CDR3 DNA reads TGTGCCAGCAGTTTGTCGATAGACCCACAGGGGAACACTGAAGCTTTCTTT.

The chain is built from TRBV6-6 and TRBJ1-1; 9 nucleotides match TRBD1. Germline V gene lookup returns CDR1 MNHNY and CDR2 SVGAGI (reference sequence). This CDR3 region has 12 residues. The ends lost 8 bases at V and 3 bases at J; junction bases unmatched: 1. CDR3 region: CASRDRDTEAFF. DNA for the CDR3: TGTGCCAGCCGGGACAGGGACACTGAAGCTTTCTTT.

This clone showed up just a few times. The chain recombines TRBV4-1 with TRBJ1-1, with no clear D. Germline V gene data show CDR1 as MGHRA and CDR2 as YSYEKL. V shed 4 bases and J shed 1 base, with 7 bases lying between them. This CDR3 has 13 amino acids. The CDR3 reads CASSPRGNTEAFF. CDR3 in DNA: TGCGCCAGCAGCCCGAGAGGGAACACTGAAGCTTTCTTT.

This clone showed up just a few times. J is TRBJ2-3 and V is TRBV11-2; 11 nucleotides align to TRBD2. Trimming cost V 7 bases and J 4 bases; bases outside gene matches: 7. The CDR3 is 15 residues long. Germline loops: CDR1 SGHAT, CDR2 FQNNGV. The CDR3 loop reads CASNLAGGGADTQYF. DNA for the CDR3: TGTGCCAGCAACCTAGCGGGGGGCGGGGCAGATACGCAGTATTTT. The whole variable domain, remainder taken from reference TRBV11-2 and TRBJ2-3, is EAGVAQSPRYKIIEKRQSVAFWCNPISGHATLYWYQQILGQGPKLLIQFQNNGVVDDSQLPKDRFSAERLKGVDSTLKIQPAKLEDSAVYLCASNLAGGGADTQYFGPGTRLTVL.

This rearrangement joins TRBV5-5 to TRBJ1-5; 8 bases map to TRBD1. With 4 bases clipped from V and 1 base from J, the junction kept 1 base outside the gene matches. Germline CDR1 and CDR2: SGHKS and YYEKEE (reference sequence). CDR3 length equals 14 residues. The CDR3 bases are TGTGCCAGCAGCGACAGGGGAAGCAATCAGCCCCAGCATTTT. As protein: CASSDRGSNQPQHF.

The J gene is TRBJ1-2, the V gene TRBV4-2, with TRBD1 matching over 10 bases. Trimming removed 1 base from V and 3 bases from J; junction bases left unmatched: 11. In germline, CDR1 is LGHNA, CDR2 YNFKEQ. This CDR3 spans 18 amino acids. The CDR3 protein is CASSQGPGQGWLDYGYTF. In nucleotides, the CDR3 is TGTGCCAGCAGCCAAGGGCCGGGACAGGGGTGGTTAGACTATGGCTACACCTTC.

CDR3 region: CASSLNVAGMDTQYF. In DNA form, the CDR3 reads TGTGCCAGCAGCTTAAATGTAGCAGGGATGGATACGCAGTATTTT. V usage is TRBV11-2 and J usage is TRBJ2-3, with a tentative D call TRBD1 (5 bases). The CDR3 runs 15 residues. Germline V gene sequence: CDR1 SGHAT, CDR2 FQNNGV. The V end was cut by 2 bases, the J end by 6 bases, with 15 bases between.

The chain employs TRBV27 and TRBJ2-7, with 9 bases aligning to TRBD1. The junction had 8 bases not matched to a gene; V was cut back by 5 bases and J by 0 bases. CDR1 is MNHEY, CDR2 SMNVEV, per germline (reference sequence). CDR3 length: 16 amino acids. Here the CDR3 reads CASSPITGGYSYEQYF. The CDR3 DNA reads as TGTGCCAGCAGTCCAATAACAGGGGGCTACTCCTACGAGCAGTACTTC.

In its sample, this clone was seen a few times. The chain carries TRBV7-9 and TRBJ2-1; TRBD2 aligns across 10 bases. This CDR3 region has 15 residues. The germline gives CDR1 SEHNR, CDR2 FQNEAQ (reference sequence). Germline trimming cut 4 bases from V and 7 bases from J; bases unmatched to any gene: 7. CDR3 loop: CASSSRAGGMNEQFF. The CDR3 nucleotides read TGTGCCAGCAGCTCTAGAGCGGGGGGGATGAATGAGCAGTTCTTC.

The rearrangement links TRBV9 to TRBJ2-2; 7 bases line up with TRBD1. The CDR3 consists of 16 residues. V lost 0 bases, J lost 7 bases, and 9 bases stayed unmatched. From germline, CDR1 is SGDLS and CDR2 YYNGEE. The CDR3 spells CASSVDITGANGELFF. In DNA form, the CDR3 reads TGTGCCAGCAGCGTAGATATCACAGGGGCTAACGGGGAGCTGTTTTTT.

A few counts support this clone. The V gene is TRBV10-3, the J gene TRBJ1-3; possibly TRBD1 for D (6 bases). The V and J ends lost 6 bases and 5 bases respectively, with 14 bases between them. This CDR3 has 14 residues. The germline CDR1 and CDR2 sequences are ENHRY and SYGVKD. CDR3 sequence: CAISPGTIRNTIYF. In DNA, the CDR3 is TGTGCCATCAGCCCCGGGACAATACGAAACACCATATATTTT.

This clone was seen a handful of times. Other DNA sequences of this sample code for an identical CDR3. The chain links TRBV19 to TRBJ2-5; D is ambiguous. Per the germline V gene, CDR1 is LNHDA and CDR2 is SQIVND (reference sequence). Trimming left V 5 bases short and J 2 bases short, with 12 bases between. CDR3 length: 14 residues. Here the CDR3 DNA reads TGTGCCAGTAGTCCCACCCGTACACAAGAGACCCAGTACTTC. Translating gives CASSPTRTQETQYF.

This CDR3 is CASSPGGYTGNTEAFF. DNA of the CDR3: TGTGCCAGCAGCCCAGGGGGCTATACAGGGAACACTGAAGCTTTCTTT. The chain couples TRBV9 to TRBJ1-1, with TRBD1 identical over 8 bases. V lost 4 bases and J lost 1; bases outside the gene matches: 9. Per the germline V gene, CDR1 is SGDLS and CDR2 is YYNGEE. The CDR3 covers 16 residues.

The chain carries TRBV6-5 and TRBJ2-7, with 7 positions matching TRBD1. The CDR3 has 13 amino acids. Germline V gene sequence: CDR1 MNHEY, CDR2 SVGAGI. Trimming removed 6 bases from V and 4 bases from J; junction bases left unmatched: 6. The DNA of the CDR3 is TGTGCCAGCAGACTGGGACAGTTTTACGAGCAGTACTTC. It is translated as CASRLGQFYEQYF.

The rearrangement uses TRBV2 and TRBJ2-1, with D possibly matching TRBD2 (5 bases). Germline V CDR1 and CDR2: SNHLY, FYNNEI. Trimming stripped 3 bases from V and 0 bases from J, with 9 bases between. CDR3 length: 15 residues. CDR3 nucleotide sequence: TGTGCCAGCAGTGAGAGGGAAAGCTCCTACAATGAGCAGTTCTTC. Amino acid sequence: CASSERESSYNEQFF.

This clone was recorded a few times. J is TRBJ2-4 and V is TRBV7-5; TRBD1 reflects the table's D call only, with no check against the DNA. TRBV7-5 is reported as a pseudogene. The CDR3 runs to 17 residues. The CDR3 protein is CVRSSPIQGASKNIQYF. CDR3 nucleotides: TGTGTCAGAAGCTCACCCATACAGGGGGCGAGCAAAAACATTCAGTACTTC.

The chain is built from TRBV5-6 and TRBJ1-2; 7 bases align to TRBD1. Germline assignment: CDR1 SGHDT and CDR2 YYEEEE. The CDR3 sequence is 14 residues long. The V gene end was trimmed by 4 bases and the J gene end by 0 bases; junction bases not matched to a gene: 3. CDR3 sequence (DNA): TGTGCCAGCAGCACGGGACAGACTAACTATGGCTACACCTTC. Encoded protein: CASSTGQTNYGYTF. The whole variable domain, filled in from reference TRBV5-6 and TRBJ1-2, reads DAGVTQSPTHLIKTRGQQVTLRCSPKSGHDTVSWYQQALGQGPQFIFQYYEEEERQRGNFPDRFSGHQFPNYSSELNVNALLLGDSALYLCASSTGQTNYGYTFGSGTRLTVV.